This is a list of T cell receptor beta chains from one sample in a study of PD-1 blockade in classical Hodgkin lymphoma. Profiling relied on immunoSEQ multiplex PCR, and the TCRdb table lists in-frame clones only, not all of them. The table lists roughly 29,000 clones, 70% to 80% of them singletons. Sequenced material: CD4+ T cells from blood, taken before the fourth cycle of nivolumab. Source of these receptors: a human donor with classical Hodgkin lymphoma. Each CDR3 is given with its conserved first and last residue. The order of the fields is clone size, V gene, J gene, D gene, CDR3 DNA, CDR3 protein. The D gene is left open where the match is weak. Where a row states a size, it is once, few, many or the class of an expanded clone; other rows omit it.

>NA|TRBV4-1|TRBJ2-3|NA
TGCGCCAGCAGCCAGCCCGGGGAGACCAGAGATACGCAGTATTTT
CASSQPGETRDTQYF
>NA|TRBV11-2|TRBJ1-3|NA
TGTGCCAGCAGCTTAGTCGGGGGGAGCGGCTCTGGAAACACCATATATTTT
CASSLVGGSGSGNTIYF
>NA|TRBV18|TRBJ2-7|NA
TGTGCCAGCTCACCACCGAGCGGGACAGGCTACGAGCAGTACTTC
CASSPPSGTGYEQYF
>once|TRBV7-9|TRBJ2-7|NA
TGTGCCAGCAGCTTAGGGGCAGGGCAGTACTTC
CASSLGAGQYF
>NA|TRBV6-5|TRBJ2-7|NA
TGTGCCAGCAGTTACGGCCCCAGGGAGGGGGAGTACTTC
CASSYGPREGEYF
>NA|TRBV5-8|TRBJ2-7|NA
TGTGCCAGCTTCGGGAGTACTTCCTACGAGCAGTACTTC
CASFGSTSYEQYF
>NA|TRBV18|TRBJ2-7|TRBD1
TGTGCCAGCTCACCTCGCGGACAGGGGAGGTACGAGCAGTACTTC
CASSPRGQGRYEQYF
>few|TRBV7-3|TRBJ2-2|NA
TGTGCCAGCAGCTTGGGGCACCCCACCGGGGAGCTGTTTTTT
CASSLGHPTGELFF
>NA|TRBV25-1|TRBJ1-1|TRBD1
TGTGCCAGCAGTGAGCTCTCAAGGGGGCATGCTACTGAAGCTTTCTTT
CASSELSRGHATEAFF
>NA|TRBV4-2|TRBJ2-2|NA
TGTGCCAGCAGCCAAGGGGCTGGGAACACCGGGGAGCTGTTTTTT
CASSQGAGNTGELFF
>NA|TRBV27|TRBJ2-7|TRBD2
TGTGCCAGCAGTCCCGTGACTAGCGGGAGTGGCGAGCAGTACTTC
CASSPVTSGSGEQYF
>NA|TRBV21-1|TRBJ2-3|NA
TGTGCCAGCAGCAGCCGACAGGCGATTCCCACAGATACGCAGTATTTT
CASSSRQAIPTDTQYF
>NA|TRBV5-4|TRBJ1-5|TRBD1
TGTGCCAGCAGCTTGCGGACAGGGGATAGCAATCAGCCCCAGCATTTT
CASSLRTGDSNQPQHF
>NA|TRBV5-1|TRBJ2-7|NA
TGCGCCAGCAGCTTGACCGGGTACGAGCAGTACTTC
CASSLTGYEQYF
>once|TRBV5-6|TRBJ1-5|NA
TGTGCCAGCAGCTTGAGTAATCAGCCCCAGCATTTT
CASSLSNQPQHF
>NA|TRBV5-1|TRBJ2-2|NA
TGCGCCAGCAGCTTGGGAGGAGGGAGCACCGGGGAGCTGTTTTTT
CASSLGGGSTGELFF
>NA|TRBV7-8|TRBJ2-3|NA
TGTGCCAGCAGCTTATCAGGGATGCACTTAGATACGCAGTATTTT
CASSLSGMHLDTQYF
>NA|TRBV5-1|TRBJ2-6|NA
TGCGCCAGCACCGCAGGGACTTCTGGGGCCAACGTCCTGACTTTC
CASTAGTSGANVLTF
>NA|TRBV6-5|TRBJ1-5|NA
TGTGCCAGCAGACCGGGTGGCAATCAGCCCCAGCATTTT
CASRPGGNQPQHF
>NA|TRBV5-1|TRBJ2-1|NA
TGCGCCAGCAGCTTGCTAGTCAATGAGCAGTTCTTC
CASSLLVNEQFF
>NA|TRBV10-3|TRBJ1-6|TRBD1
TGTGCCACCGCCGCGGGGACAGACAATTCACCCCTCCACTTT
CATAAGTDNSPLHF
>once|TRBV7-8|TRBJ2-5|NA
TGTGCCAGCAGCTTAGCTAAGGACATCCCAGGGACCCAGTACTTC
CASSLAKDIPGTQYF
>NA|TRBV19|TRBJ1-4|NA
TGTGCCAGTAGTATAGTGCTGCGGAATGAAAAACTGTTTTTT
CASSIVLRNEKLFF
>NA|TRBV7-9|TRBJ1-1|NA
TGTGCCAGCAGCTTAGGTGCCGTGGAGAACACTGAAGCTTTCTTT
CASSLGAVENTEAFF
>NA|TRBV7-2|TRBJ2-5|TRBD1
TGTGCCAGCAGCTCTCGCGGGACAGGGTTTCAAGAGACCCAGTACTTC
CASSSRGTGFQETQYF
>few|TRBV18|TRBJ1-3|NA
TGTGCCAGCTCACGGCCGATCGGAGGGGAGGGAAACACCATATATTTT
CASSRPIGGEGNTIYF
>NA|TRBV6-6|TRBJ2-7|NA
TGTGCCAGCAGTTACATCGACAGGAGTGGCGAGCAGTACTTC
CASSYIDRSGEQYF
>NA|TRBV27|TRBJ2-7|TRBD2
TGTGCCAGCAGTTTAGGCGGACTAGCTAGCGAGCAGTACTTC
CASSLGGLASEQYF
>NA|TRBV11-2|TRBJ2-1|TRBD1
TGTGCCAGCAGGACAGGGTGGCCTTACAATGAGCAGTTCTTC
CASRTGWPYNEQFF
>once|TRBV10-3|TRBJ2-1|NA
TGTGCCATCAGTGTGAACGGGGGCAATGAGCAGTTCTTC
CAISVNGGNEQFF
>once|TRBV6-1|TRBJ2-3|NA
TGTGCCAGCAGTGAATGGGACCTCAGGATGGGGGATACGCAGTATTTT
CASSEWDLRMGDTQYF
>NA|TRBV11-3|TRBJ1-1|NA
TGTGCCAGCAGCGATCCACGAGATTCTGAAGCTTTCTTT
CASSDPRDSEAFF
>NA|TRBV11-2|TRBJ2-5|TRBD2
TGTGCCAGCAGCTTCCAGGGACTAGCGGGAGAGACCCAGTACTTC
CASSFQGLAGETQYF
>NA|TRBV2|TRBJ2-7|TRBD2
TGTGCCAGCAGGGGGACTAGCGGGAGAGTCGAGCAGTACTTC
CASRGTSGRVEQYF
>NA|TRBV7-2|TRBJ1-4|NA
TGTGCCAGCAGCTCGAGCGTGGGGGAAAAACTGTTTTTT
CASSSSVGEKLFF
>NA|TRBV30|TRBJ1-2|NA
TGTGCCTGGTCCCCTCCTATCGGACAGAGAAACTATGGCTACACCTTC
CAWSPPIGQRNYGYTF
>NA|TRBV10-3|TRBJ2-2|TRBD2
TGTGCCATCAGTGCCGGGGGACTAGCGGGAGTCGGGGAGCTGTTTTTT
CAISAGGLAGVGELFF
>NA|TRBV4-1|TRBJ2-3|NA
TGCGCCAGCAGCCAAGTTCACTCTAGCACAGATACGCAGTATTTT
CASSQVHSSTDTQYF
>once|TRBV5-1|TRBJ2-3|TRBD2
TGCGCCAGCAGCTGGCAATTGGGGACTAGCGGGATAAGGACAGATACGCAGTATTTT
CASSWQLGTSGIRTDTQYF
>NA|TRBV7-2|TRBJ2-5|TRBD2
TGTGCCAGCAGCTTAGCGATCGCGGGAGGAGAGACCCAGTACTTC
CASSLAIAGGETQYF
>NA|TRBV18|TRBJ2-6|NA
TGTGCCAGCTCACCAGTATCAGCCATCTCTGGGGCCAACGTCCTGACTTTC
CASSPVSAISGANVLTF
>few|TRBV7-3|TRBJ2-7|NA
TGTGCCAGCAGTCCCGGGGGTTCCTACGAGCAGTACTTC
CASSPGGSYEQYF